This section outlines one T cell receptor (beta chain) sequence together with its context. Its antigen is still unknown. The data were taken from a study of graft-versus-host responses after intestinal transplantation. Study-level information: Transplant types were multivisceral, liver-intestinal, or isolated intestinal. General observations from the study: High graft-versus-host to host-versus-graft clonal ratios were seen in allografts of patients with graft-donor T cell macrochimerism. Marrow from the recipient contained GvH clones, some of which had appeared first in ileum or blood.

TCRdb's table, derived via immunoSEQ multiplex PCR, lists solely in-frame clones and lacks some. This sample has more than 95,000 clones; 92% occur once, and the top ten carry around 0.17%. V was shortened by 2 bases and J by 0 bases, with 12 bases between the two germline ends. The CDR3 is made up of 16 amino acids. Germline V CDR1 and CDR2: SGHDT, YYEEEE. This sample comprised unstimulated CD4+ T cells sorted from spleen or lymph node cells, obtained before intestinal transplant. This rearrangement joins TRBV5-6 to TRBJ2-1; weak D call: TRBD1 (6 bases). The TCR sequence derives from a human donor who received an intestinal transplant. The CDR3 loop reads CASSLYTGSSYNEQFF. The CDR3, as DNA: TGTGCCAGCAGCTTATATACAGGGAGCTCCTACAATGAGCAGTTCTTC.